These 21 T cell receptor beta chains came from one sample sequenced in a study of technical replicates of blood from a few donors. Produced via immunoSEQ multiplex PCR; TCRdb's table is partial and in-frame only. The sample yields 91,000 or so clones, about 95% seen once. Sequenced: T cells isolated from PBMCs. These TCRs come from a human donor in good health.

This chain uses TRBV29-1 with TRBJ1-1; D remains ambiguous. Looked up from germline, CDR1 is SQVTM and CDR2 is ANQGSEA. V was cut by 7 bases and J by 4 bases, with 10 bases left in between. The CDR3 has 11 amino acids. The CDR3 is CSASGFTEAFF. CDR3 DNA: TGCAGCGCTTCAGGTTTCACTGAAGCTTTCTTT.

This CDR3 is CASSGAGGLETQYF. Written as DNA, the CDR3 is TGTGCCAGCAGTGGGGCGGGAGGCTTAGAGACCCAGTACTTC. The V call is TRBV6-1, the J call TRBJ2-5; 8 bases map to TRBD2. The germline V gene encodes CDR1 MNHNS and CDR2 SASEGT. The trim removed 4 bases at V and 4 bases at J, leaving 5 bases unmatched. The CDR3 length is 14 residues.

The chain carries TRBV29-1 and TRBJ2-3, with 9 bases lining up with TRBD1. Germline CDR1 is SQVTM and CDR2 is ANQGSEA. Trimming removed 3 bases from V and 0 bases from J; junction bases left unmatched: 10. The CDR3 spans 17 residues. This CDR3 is CSVDDTGGIRSTDTQYF. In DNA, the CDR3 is TGCAGCGTTGATGATACAGGGGGCATACGTAGCACAGATACGCAGTATTTT.

CDR3 nucleotides: TGTGCCGGGGGACTAGCGGGAGGCAAGCAGTACTTC. Protein: CAGGLAGGKQYF. The chain is built from TRBV6-6 and TRBJ2-7; 15 bases map to TRBD2. Germline V gene lookup returns CDR1 MNHNY and CDR2 SVGAGI (reference sequence). The junction had 4 bases not matched to a gene; V was cut back by 11 bases and J by 8 bases. This CDR3 is 12 amino acids long.

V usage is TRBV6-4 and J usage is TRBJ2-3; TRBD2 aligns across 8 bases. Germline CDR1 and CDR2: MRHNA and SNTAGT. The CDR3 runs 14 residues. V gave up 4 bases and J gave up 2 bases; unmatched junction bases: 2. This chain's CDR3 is CASSATSDTDTQYF. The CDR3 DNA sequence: TGTGCCAGCAGTGCGACTAGCGACACAGATACGCAGTATTTT.

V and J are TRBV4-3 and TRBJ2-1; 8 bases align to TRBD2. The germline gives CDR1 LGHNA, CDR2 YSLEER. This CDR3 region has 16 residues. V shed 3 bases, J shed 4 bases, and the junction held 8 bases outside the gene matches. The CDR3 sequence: CASSQDIAGPYNEQFF. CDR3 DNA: TGCGCCAGCAGCCAGGATATAGCGGGACCGTACAATGAGCAGTTCTTC.

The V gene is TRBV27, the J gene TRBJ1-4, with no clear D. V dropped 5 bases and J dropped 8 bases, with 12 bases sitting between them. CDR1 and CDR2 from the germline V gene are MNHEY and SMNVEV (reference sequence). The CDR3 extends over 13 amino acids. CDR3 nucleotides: TGTGCCAGCAGTCGGGAGGATCGCGAAAAACTGTTTTTT. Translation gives CASSREDREKLFF. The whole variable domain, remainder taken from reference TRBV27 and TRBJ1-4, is EAQVTQNPRYLITVTGKKLTVTCSQNMNHEYMSWYRQDPGLGLRQIYYSMNVEVTDKGDVPEGYKVSRKEKRNFPLILESPSPNQTSLYFCASSREDREKLFFGSGTQLSVL.

The CDR3 nucleotides are TGTGCCAGTAGTATAGACTCGGGAGAAGGGTCCTACGAGCAGTACTTC. It specifies CASSIDSGEGSYEQYF. The genes are TRBV19 and TRBJ2-7; D is possibly TRBD2 (6 bases). Between the trimmed V and J ends, which lost 0 bases and 1 base, there was a span of 13 bases. Germline CDR1 and CDR2: LNHDA and SQIVND (reference sequence). The CDR3 totals 16 residues.

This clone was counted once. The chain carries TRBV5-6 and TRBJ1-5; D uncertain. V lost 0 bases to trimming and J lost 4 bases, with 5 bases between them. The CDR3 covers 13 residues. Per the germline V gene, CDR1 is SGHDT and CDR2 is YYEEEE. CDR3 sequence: CASSLGLNQPQHF. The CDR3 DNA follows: TGTGCCAGCAGCTTGGGACTTAATCAGCCCCAGCATTTT.

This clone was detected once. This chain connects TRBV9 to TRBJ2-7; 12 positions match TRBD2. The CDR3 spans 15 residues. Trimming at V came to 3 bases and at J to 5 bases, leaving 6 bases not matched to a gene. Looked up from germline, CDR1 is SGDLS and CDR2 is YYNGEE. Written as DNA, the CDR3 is TGTGCCAGCAGCGGCTTGACTAGCGGGAGCGACGAGCAGTACTTC. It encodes CASSGLTSGSDEQYF.

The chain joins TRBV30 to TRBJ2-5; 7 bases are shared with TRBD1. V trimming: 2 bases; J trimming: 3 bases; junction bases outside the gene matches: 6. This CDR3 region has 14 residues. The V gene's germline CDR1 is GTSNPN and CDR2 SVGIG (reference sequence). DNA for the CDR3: TGTGCCTGGAGTAACAGGGGCAGTGAAGAGACCCAGTACTTC. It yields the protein CAWSNRGSEETQYF.

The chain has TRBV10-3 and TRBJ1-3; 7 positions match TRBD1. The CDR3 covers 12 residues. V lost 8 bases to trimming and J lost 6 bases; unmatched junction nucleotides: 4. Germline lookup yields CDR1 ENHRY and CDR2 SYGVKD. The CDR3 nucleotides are TGTGCCATCCGACAGGGAGAAAACACCATATATTTT. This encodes CAIRQGENTIYF.

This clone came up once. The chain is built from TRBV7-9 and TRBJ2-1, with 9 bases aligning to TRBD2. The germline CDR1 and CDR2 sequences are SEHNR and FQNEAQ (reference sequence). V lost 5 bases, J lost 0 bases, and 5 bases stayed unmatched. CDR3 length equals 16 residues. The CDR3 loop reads CASSRISGSSYNEQFF. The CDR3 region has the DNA TGTGCCAGCAGCCGGATTAGCGGGAGCTCCTACAATGAGCAGTTCTTC.

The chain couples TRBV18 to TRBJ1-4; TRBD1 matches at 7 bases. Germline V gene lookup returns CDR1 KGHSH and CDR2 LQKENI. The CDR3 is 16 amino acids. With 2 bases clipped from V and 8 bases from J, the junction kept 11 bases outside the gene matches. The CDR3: CASSPGTGAGSEKLFF. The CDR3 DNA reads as TGTGCCAGCTCACCAGGAACAGGGGCGGGAAGCGAAAAACTGTTTTTT.

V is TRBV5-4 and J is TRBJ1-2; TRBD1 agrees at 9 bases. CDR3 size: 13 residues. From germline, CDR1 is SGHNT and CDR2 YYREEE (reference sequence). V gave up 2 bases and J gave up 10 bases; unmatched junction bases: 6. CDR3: CASSLDRGNDYTF. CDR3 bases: TGTGCCAGCAGCTTAGACAGGGGGAATGACTACACCTTC.

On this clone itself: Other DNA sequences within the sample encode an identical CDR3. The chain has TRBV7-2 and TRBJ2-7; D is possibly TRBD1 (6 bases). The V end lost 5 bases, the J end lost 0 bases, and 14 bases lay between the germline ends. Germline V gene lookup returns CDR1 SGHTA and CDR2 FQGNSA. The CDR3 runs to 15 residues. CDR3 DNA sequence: TGTGCCAGCAGCCTTGGGACATCCGTCTCCTACGAGCAGTACTTC. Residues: CASSLGTSVSYEQYF. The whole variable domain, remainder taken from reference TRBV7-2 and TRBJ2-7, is GAGVSQSPSNKVTEKGKDVELRCDPISGHTALYWYRQSLGQGLEFLIYFQGNSAPDKSGLPSDRFSAERTGGSVSTLTIQRTQQEDSAVYLCASSLGTSVSYEQYFGPGTRLTVT.

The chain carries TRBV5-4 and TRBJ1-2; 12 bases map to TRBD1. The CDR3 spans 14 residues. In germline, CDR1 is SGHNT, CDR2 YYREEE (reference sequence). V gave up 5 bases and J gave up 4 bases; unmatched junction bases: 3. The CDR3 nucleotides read TGTGCCAGCAGTTGGGGACAGGGGGCCTATGGCTACACCTTC. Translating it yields CASSWGQGAYGYTF.

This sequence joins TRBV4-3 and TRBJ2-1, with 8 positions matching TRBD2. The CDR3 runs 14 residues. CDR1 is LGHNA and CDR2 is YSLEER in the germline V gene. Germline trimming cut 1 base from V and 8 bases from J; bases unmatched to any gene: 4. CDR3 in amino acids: CASSQVYGRDEQFF. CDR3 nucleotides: TGCGCCAGCAGCCAAGTCTACGGGAGGGATGAGCAGTTCTTC.

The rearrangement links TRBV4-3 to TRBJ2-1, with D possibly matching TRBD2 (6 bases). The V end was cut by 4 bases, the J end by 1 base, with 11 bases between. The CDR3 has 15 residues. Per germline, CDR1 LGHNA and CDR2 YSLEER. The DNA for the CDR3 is TGCGCCAGCAGCCCCCGGGACTCTTCCTACAATGAGCAGTTCTTC. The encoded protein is CASSPRDSSYNEQFF.

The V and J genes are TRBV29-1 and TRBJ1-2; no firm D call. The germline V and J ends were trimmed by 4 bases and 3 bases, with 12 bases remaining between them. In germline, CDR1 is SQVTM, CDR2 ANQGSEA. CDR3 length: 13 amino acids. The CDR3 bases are TGCAGCGTTGTGGAGGACGGCTACTATGGCTACACCTTC. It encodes CSVVEDGYYGYTF. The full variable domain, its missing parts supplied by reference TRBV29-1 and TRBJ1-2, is SAVISQKPSRDICQRGTSLTIQCQVDSQVTMMFWYRQQPGQSLTLIATANQGSEATYESGFVIDKFPISRPNLTFSTLTVSNMSPEDSSIYLCSVVEDGYYGYTFGSGTRLTVV.

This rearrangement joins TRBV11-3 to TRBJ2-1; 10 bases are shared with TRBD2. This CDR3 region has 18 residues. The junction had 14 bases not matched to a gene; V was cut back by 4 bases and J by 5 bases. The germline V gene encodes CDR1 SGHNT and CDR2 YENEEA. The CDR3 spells CASSSKPPTSGYNNEQFF. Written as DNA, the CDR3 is TGTGCCAGCAGCTCCAAGCCCCCGACTAGCGGGTACAACAATGAGCAGTTCTTC. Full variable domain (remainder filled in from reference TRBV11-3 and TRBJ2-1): EAGVVQSPRYKIIEKKQPVAFWCNPISGHNTLYWYLQNLGQGPELLIRYENEEAVDDSQLPKDRFSAERLKGVDSTLKIQPAELGDSAVYLCASSSKPPTSGYNNEQFFGPGTRLTVL.